A selection of T cell receptor beta chains follows, all from one sample in a study of T cells in Graves' hyperthyroidism and ophthalmopathy. TCRdb itself ran the multiplex PCR reads through MiXCR, one entry per CDR3 protein. The sample shows roughly 290,000 distinct CDR3 sequences, about 18% of them seen only once. Sequencing used blood. The receptors were sampled from a woman in her fifties or sixties with Graves' ophthalmopathy. Both conserved end residues are part of each CDR3. The order of the fields is D gene, clone size, J gene, V gene, CDR3 protein, CDR3 DNA. D genes are given only for firm matches. Rows give clone size only sometimes, using once, few, many, or a class for an expanded clone.

d_call: NA; clone_size: many; j_call: TRBJ2-2; v_call: TRBV7-3; cdr3_aa: CASSPDINTGELFF; cdr3_nt: TGTGCCAGCAGCCCCGACATCAACACCGGGGAGCTGTTTTTT
d_call: NA; clone_size: many; j_call: TRBJ1-1; v_call: TRBV10-2; cdr3_aa: CASRRNTEAFF; cdr3_nt: TGTGCCAGCAGACGGAACACTGAAGCTTTCTTT
d_call: NA; clone_size: many; j_call: TRBJ1-1; v_call: TRBV5-1; cdr3_aa: CASSPTTRNTEAFF; cdr3_nt: TGCGCCAGCAGCCCCACCACAAGGAACACTGAAGCTTTCTTT
d_call: NA; clone_size: NA; j_call: TRBJ2-1; v_call: TRBV3-1; cdr3_aa: CASSDRDVGYEQFF; cdr3_nt: TGTGCCAGCAGCGACCGGGACGTGGGCTACGAGCAGTTCTTC
d_call: NA; clone_size: NA; j_call: TRBJ2-7; v_call: TRBV9; cdr3_aa: CASSVEGTSYEQYF; cdr3_nt: TGTGCCAGCAGCGTAGAGGGCACCTCCTACGAGCAGTACTTC
d_call: NA; clone_size: NA; j_call: TRBJ2-7; v_call: TRBV4-3; cdr3_aa: CASSQEPTTYEQYF; cdr3_nt: TGCGCCAGCAGCCAAGAACCTACGACCTACGAGCAGTACTTC
d_call: NA; clone_size: many; j_call: TRBJ2-1; v_call: TRBV5-1; cdr3_aa: CASSLDGTFLFEQFF; cdr3_nt: TGCGCCAGCAGCTTGGACGGGACCTTCCTCTTCGAGCAGTTCTTC
d_call: NA; clone_size: few; j_call: TRBJ2-4; v_call: TRBV6-1; cdr3_aa: CASKRGAKNIQYF; cdr3_nt: TGTGCCAGCAAGCGAGGGGCCAAAAACATTCAGTACTTC
d_call: TRBD1; clone_size: many; j_call: TRBJ1-6; v_call: TRBV27; cdr3_aa: CASSLGQGISPLHF; cdr3_nt: TGTGCCAGCAGTTTGGGACAGGGAATCTCACCCCTCCACTTT
d_call: TRBD1; clone_size: NA; j_call: TRBJ2-3; v_call: TRBV20-1; cdr3_aa: CSASSGTDSTDTQYF; cdr3_nt: TGCAGTGCTAGCTCCGGGACAGATAGCACAGATACGCAGTATTTT
d_call: TRBD2; clone_size: many; j_call: TRBJ2-3; v_call: TRBV4-1; cdr3_aa: CASSQEPGLAGDTQYF; cdr3_nt: TGCGCCAGCAGCCAAGAACCGGGACTAGCGGGAGATACGCAGTATTTT
d_call: NA; clone_size: NA; j_call: TRBJ2-2; v_call: TRBV4-1; cdr3_aa: CASSQVRLYVTGWDTTEGTGELFF; cdr3_nt: TGCGCCAGCAGCCAAGTTAGGCTTTATGTTACCGGATGGGACACTACCGAGGGGACCGGGGAGCTGTTTTTT
d_call: NA; clone_size: many; j_call: TRBJ1-2; v_call: TRBV20-1; cdr3_aa: CSARDRSQGPLNYGYTF; cdr3_nt: TGCAGTGCTAGAGATCGGAGTCAGGGGCCCCTAAACTATGGCTACACCTTC
d_call: TRBD1; clone_size: many; j_call: TRBJ1-2; v_call: TRBV6-1; cdr3_aa: CASSPIGTGHPNYGYTF; cdr3_nt: TGTGCCAGCAGTCCAATCGGGACAGGACATCCTAACTATGGCTACACCTTC
d_call: NA; clone_size: few; j_call: TRBJ1-5; v_call: TRBV7-8; cdr3_aa: CASSLGLGGDQPQHF; cdr3_nt: TGTGCCAGCAGCTTAGGTTTGGGGGGTGATCAGCCCCAGCATTTT
d_call: TRBD1; clone_size: few; j_call: TRBJ2-5; v_call: TRBV7-3; cdr3_aa: CASSPTGTGVWTQYF; cdr3_nt: TGTGCCAGCAGCCCAACCGGGACAGGGGTTTGGACCCAGTACTTC
d_call: NA; clone_size: many; j_call: TRBJ2-1; v_call: TRBV10-3; cdr3_aa: CASGQSRPYNEQFF; cdr3_nt: TGTGCCTCAGGACAGTCCAGACCCTACAATGAGCAGTTCTTC
d_call: NA; clone_size: many; j_call: TRBJ2-7; v_call: TRBV7-2; cdr3_aa: CASSPPPGETYEQYF; cdr3_nt: TGTGCCAGCAGCCCCCCCCCGGGGGAAACCTACGAGCAGTACTTC
d_call: TRBD1; clone_size: many; j_call: TRBJ1-4; v_call: TRBV5-1; cdr3_aa: CASALTGAGEKLFF; cdr3_nt: TGCGCCAGCGCCCTGACAGGGGCGGGCGAAAAACTGTTTTTT
d_call: TRBD1; clone_size: few; j_call: TRBJ1-2; v_call: TRBV5-1; cdr3_aa: CASSVTGEAYGYTF; cdr3_nt: TGCGCCAGCAGCGTGACAGGGGAGGCCTATGGCTACACCTTC
d_call: TRBD2; clone_size: many; j_call: TRBJ2-1; v_call: TRBV11-3; cdr3_aa: CASSSGTIYNEQFF; cdr3_nt: TGTGCCAGCAGCTCCGGGACTATTTACAATGAGCAGTTCTTC
d_call: NA; clone_size: NA; j_call: TRBJ1-2; v_call: TRBV4-2; cdr3_aa: CASSQERTVGYTF; cdr3_nt: TGTGCCAGCAGCCAAGAGAGGACAGTCGGCTACACCTTC
d_call: TRBD2; clone_size: NA; j_call: TRBJ2-1; v_call: TRBV19; cdr3_aa: CASSMLLAGGNYEQFF; cdr3_nt: TGTGCCAGTAGTATGCTTCTAGCGGGAGGGAACTACGAGCAGTTCTTC
d_call: TRBD1; clone_size: many; j_call: TRBJ1-2; v_call: TRBV29-1; cdr3_aa: CSVVTGFYGYTF; cdr3_nt: TGCAGCGTGGTGACAGGGTTCTATGGCTACACCTTC
d_call: NA; clone_size: many; j_call: TRBJ2-2; v_call: TRBV7-3; cdr3_aa: CASTLDGGGELFF; cdr3_nt: TGTGCCAGCACCCTTGACGGGGGCGGGGAGCTGTTTTTT
d_call: NA; clone_size: many; j_call: TRBJ1-4; v_call: TRBV20-1; cdr3_aa: CSVKVRREKLFF; cdr3_nt: TGCAGTGTCAAGGTCAGGAGGGAAAAACTGTTTTTT
d_call: NA; clone_size: NA; j_call: TRBJ2-2; v_call: TRBV7-3; cdr3_aa: CASQRAPNTGELFF; cdr3_nt: TGTGCCAGTCAAAGGGCCCCGAACACCGGGGAGCTGTTTTTT